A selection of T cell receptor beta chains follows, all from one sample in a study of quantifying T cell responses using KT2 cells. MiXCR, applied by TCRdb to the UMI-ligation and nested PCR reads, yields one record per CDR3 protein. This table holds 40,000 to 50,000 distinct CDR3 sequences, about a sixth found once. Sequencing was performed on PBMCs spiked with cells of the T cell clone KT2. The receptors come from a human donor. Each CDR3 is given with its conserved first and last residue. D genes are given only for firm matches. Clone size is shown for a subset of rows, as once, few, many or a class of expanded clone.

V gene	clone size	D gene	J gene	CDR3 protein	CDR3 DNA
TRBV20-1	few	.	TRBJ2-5	CSARDMRGETQYF	TGCAGTGCTAGAGATATGCGGGGAGAGACCCAGTACTTC
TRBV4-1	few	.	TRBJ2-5	CASSQDDGAGETQETQYF	TGCGCCAGCAGCCAAGATGATGGGGCAGGGGAAACCCAAGAGACCCAGTACTTC
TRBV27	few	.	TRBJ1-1	CASSWARGGLSAEAFF	TGTGCCAGCAGTTGGGCCAGGGGTGGCCTTAGCGCTGAAGCTTTCTTT
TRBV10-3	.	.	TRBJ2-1	CATSVTGLNEQFF	TGTGCCACCTCTGTCACCGGTCTTAATGAGCAGTTCTTC
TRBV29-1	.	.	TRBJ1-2	CSVAFWGKTNYGYTF	TGCAGCGTTGCATTTTGGGGGAAAACTAACTATGGCTACACCTTC
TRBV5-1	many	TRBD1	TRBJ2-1	CASSLTGSSSYNEQFF	TGCGCCAGCAGCCTGACAGGGTCAAGCTCCTACAATGAGCAGTTCTTC
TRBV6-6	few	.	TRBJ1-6	CASSYSGPASSYNSPLHF	TGTGCCAGCAGTTACTCGGGACCCGCGAGCTCCTATAATTCACCCCTCCACTTT
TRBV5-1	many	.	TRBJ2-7	CASSLAVDLSHSEQYF	TGCGCCAGCAGCTTGGCTGTCGACTTAAGCCATTCCGAGCAGTACTTC
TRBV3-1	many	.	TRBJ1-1	CASSRNSPGAEAFF	TGTGCCAGCAGCCGTAATTCACCTGGAGCTGAAGCTTTCTTT
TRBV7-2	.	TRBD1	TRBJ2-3	CASSLLDRAGTDTQYF	TGTGCCAGCAGCTTATTGGACAGGGCTGGCACAGATACGCAGTATTTT
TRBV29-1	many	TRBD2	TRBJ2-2	CSVFGTTNTGELFF	TGCAGCGTCTTTGGGACTACGAACACCGGGGAGCTGTTTTTT
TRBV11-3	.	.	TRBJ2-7	CASSFQQSYEQYF	TGTGCCAGCAGCTTCCAACAGAGCTACGAGCAGTACTTC
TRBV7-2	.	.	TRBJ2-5	CASSRRGWATRSETQYF	TGTGCCAGCAGCCGAAGGGGCTGGGCGACTAGAAGTGAGACCCAGTACTTC
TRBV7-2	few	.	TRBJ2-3	CASSWDRDTQYF	TGTGCCAGCAGCTGGGATAGAGATACGCAGTATTTT
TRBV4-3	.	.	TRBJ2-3	CASSQEGAGWRWTDTQYF	TGCGCCAGCAGCCAAGAGGGGGCGGGGTGGAGATGGACAGATACGCAGTATTTT
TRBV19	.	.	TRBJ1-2	CASSSMDRNYGYTF	TGTGCCAGTAGCAGTATGGACCGGAACTATGGCTACACCTTC
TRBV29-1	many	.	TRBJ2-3	CSVWVADNTDTQYF	TGCAGCGTTTGGGTCGCCGACAACACAGATACGCAGTATTTT
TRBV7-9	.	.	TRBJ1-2	CASSLTYTSPNYGYTF	TGTGCCAGCAGCTTAACCTACACCAGTCCTAACTATGGCTACACCTTC
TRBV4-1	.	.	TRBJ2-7	CASSQEGTGSYEQYF	TGCGCCAGCAGCCAAGAAGGGACCGGGAGCTACGAGCAGTACTTC
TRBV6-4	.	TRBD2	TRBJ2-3	CASSEGTSGRDTQYF	TGTGCCAGCAGTGAGGGGACTAGCGGGAGAGATACGCAGTATTTT
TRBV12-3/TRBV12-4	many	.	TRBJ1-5	CASSFQGLGNQPQHF	TGTGCCAGCAGTTTCCAGGGGCTCGGCAATCAGCCCCAGCATTTT
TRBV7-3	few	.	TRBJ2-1	CASSGNPLGGYNEQFF	TGTGCCAGCAGCGGAAACCCACTAGGGGGGTACAATGAGCAGTTCTTC
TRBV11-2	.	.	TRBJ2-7	CASSTISDGSYEQYF	TGTGCCAGCAGCACTATCTCGGACGGTTCCTACGAGCAGTACTTC
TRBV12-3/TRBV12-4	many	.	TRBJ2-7	CASTFAGSWVEQYF	TGTGCCAGCACCTTCGCGGGCTCTTGGGTCGAGCAGTACTTC
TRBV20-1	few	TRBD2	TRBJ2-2	CSASGELAGVDTGELFF	TGCAGTGCTAGTGGGGAACTAGCGGGAGTGGACACCGGGGAGCTGTTTTTT
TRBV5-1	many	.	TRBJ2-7	CASSPGRAGDEQYF	TGCGCCAGCAGCCCGGGACGGGCCGGAGACGAGCAGTACTTC
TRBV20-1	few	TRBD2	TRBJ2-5	CSARGLLGGLAVQETQYF	TGCAGTGCTAGAGGTCTGCTGGGGGGACTAGCGGTCCAAGAGACCCAGTACTTC
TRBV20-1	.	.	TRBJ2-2	CSASGYRELFF	TGCAGTGCTTCGGGGTACCGGGAGCTGTTTTTT
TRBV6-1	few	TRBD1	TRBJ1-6	CASSEATGTLHF	TGTGCCAGCAGTGAAGCGACAGGGACCCTCCACTTT
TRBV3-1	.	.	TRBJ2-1	CASSQGSRGRNEQFF	TGTGCCAGCAGCCAAGGGTCGCGGGGTAGGAATGAGCAGTTCTTC
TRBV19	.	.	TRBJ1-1	CASNLRGADTEAFF	TGTGCCAGTAACTTAAGGGGTGCGGACACTGAAGCTTTCTTT
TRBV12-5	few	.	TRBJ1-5	CASGLGSGNQPQHF	TGTGCTAGTGGTTTGGGATCTGGCAATCAGCCCCAGCATTTT
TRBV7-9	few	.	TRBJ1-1	CASRGGLKSSPEAFF	TGTGCCAGCAGAGGAGGGTTAAAAAGTTCGCCTGAAGCTTTCTTT
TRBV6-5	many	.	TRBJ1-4	CASSSHYQGPGEKLFF	TGTGCCAGCAGTTCACATTACCAGGGGCCTGGGGAAAAACTGTTTTTT
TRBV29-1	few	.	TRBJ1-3	CSVGGSGNTIYF	TGCAGCGTTGGGGGTTCTGGAAACACCATATATTTT
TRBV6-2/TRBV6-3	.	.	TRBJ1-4	CASSPQRGANEKLFF	TGTGCCAGCAGCCCCCAGAGGGGGGCTAATGAAAAACTGTTTTTT
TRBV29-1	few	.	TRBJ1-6	CSVLRISYNSPLHF	TGCAGCGTTCTCAGGATCTCCTATAATTCACCCCTCCACTTT